This T cell receptor beta chain appears in the sequencing data of a study of blood T cell repertoires in COVID-19. At the level of the study: Samples came from the United States, Italy and Spain, spanning acute and convalescent COVID-19.

Only in-frame clones appear in the TCRdb table, and some are missing; sequencing was by immunoSEQ multiplex PCR. The table shows tens of thousands of clones, with 75% to 95% occurring only once. The source of this sequence is a human donor in a cohort sampled during active COVID-19. Sample: peripheral blood.

CDR3 sequence: CAISAELLGQGGNEKLFF. The CDR3 DNA is TGTGCCATCAGCGCCGAACTTCTTGGACAGGGGGGTAATGAAAAACTGTTTTTT. The chain couples TRBV10-3 to TRBJ1-4, with TRBD1 matching over 10 bases. This CDR3 has 18 amino acids. V was pared by 6 bases and J by 4 bases, with 14 bases of the junction left unmatched. CDR1 is ENHRY, CDR2 SYGVKD, per germline.